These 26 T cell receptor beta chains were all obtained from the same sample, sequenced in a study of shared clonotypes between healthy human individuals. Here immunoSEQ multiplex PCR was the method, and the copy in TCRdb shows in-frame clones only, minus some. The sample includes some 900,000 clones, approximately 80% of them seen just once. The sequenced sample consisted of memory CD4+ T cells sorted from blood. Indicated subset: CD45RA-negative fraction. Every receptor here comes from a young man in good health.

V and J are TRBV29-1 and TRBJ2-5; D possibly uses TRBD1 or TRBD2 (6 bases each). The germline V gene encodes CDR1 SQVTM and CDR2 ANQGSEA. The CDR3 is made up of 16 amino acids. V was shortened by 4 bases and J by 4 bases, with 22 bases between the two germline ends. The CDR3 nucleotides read TGCAGCGTTGCAATTTTCGGGGGCGCGGGTAGAGAGACCCAGTACTTC. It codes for CSVAIFGGAGRETQYF.

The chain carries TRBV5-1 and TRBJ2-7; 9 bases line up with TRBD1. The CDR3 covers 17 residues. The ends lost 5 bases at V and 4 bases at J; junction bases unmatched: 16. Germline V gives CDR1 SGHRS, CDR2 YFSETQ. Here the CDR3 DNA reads TGCGCCAGCAGAAGGGGATTTTCTGGACAGGGGATTTACGAGCAGTACTTC. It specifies CASRRGFSGQGIYEQYF.

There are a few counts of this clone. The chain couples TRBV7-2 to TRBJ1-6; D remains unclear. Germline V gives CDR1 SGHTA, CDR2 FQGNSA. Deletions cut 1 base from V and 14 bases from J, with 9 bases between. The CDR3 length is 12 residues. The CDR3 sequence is CASSLDRRALHF. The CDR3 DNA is TGTGCCAGCAGCTTAGATCGGCGAGCCCTCCACTTT.

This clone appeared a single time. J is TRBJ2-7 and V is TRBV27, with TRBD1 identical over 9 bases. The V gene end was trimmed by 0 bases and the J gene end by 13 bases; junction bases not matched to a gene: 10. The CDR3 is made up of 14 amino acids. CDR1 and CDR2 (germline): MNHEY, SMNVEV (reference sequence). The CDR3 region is CASSLSEGTGIFYF. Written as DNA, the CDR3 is TGTGCCAGCAGTTTATCCGAGGGGACAGGGATCTTCTACTTC.

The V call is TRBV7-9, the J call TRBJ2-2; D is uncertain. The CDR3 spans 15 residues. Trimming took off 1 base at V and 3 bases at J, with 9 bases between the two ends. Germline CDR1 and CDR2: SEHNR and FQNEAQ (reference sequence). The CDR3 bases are TGTGCCAGCAGCTTAGGTGGGCATGACACCGGGGAGCTGTTTTTT. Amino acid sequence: CASSLGGHDTGELFF. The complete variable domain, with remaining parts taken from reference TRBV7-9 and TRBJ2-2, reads DTGVSQNPRHKITKRGQNVTFRCDPISEHNRLYWYRQTLGQGPEFLTYFQNEAQLEKSRLLSDRFSAERPKGSFSTLEIQRTEQGDSAMYLCASSLGGHDTGELFFGEGSRLTVL.

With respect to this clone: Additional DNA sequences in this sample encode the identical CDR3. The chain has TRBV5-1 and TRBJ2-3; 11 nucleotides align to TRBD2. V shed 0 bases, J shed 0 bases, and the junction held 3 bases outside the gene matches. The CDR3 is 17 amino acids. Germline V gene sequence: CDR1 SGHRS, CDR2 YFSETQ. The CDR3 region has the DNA TGCGCCAGCAGCTTGGCCGCTAGCGGGGGGAGCACAGATACGCAGTATTTT. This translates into CASSLAASGGSTDTQYF.

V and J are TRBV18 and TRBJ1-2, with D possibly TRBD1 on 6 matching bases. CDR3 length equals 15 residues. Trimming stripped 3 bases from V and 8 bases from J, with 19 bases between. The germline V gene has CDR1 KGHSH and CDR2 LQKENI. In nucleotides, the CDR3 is TGTGCCAGCTCACCTCAACACCAGGGGTTGGTAGGCTACACCTTC. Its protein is CASSPQHQGLVGYTF.

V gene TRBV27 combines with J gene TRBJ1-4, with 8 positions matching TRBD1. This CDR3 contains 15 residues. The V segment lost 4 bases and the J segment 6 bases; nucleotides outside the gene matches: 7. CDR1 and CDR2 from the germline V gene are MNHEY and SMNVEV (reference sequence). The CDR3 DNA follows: TGTGCCAGCAGTTCCCAAGGCAGGGGGCATGAAAAACTGTTTTTT. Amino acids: CASSSQGRGHEKLFF.

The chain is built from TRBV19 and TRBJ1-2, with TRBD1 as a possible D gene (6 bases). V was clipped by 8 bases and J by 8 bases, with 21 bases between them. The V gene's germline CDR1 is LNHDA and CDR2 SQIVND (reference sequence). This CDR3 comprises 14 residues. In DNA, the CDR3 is TGTGCCAGTTCTGGCCGGGACAAGTATGGGGGCTACACCTTC. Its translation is CASSGRDKYGGYTF.

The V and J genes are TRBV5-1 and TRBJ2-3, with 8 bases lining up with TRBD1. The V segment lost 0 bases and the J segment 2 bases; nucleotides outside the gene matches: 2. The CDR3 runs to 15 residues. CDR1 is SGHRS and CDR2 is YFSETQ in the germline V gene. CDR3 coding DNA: TGCGCCAGCAGCTTGGGGGACAGGCCCACAGATACGCAGTATTTT. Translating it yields CASSLGDRPTDTQYF.

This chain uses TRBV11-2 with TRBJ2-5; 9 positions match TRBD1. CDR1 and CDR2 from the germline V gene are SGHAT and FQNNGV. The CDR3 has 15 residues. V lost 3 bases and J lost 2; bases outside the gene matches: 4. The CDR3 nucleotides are TGTGCCAGCAGCTTTGGGACAGGGAGACAAGAGACCCAGTACTTC. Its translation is CASSFGTGRQETQYF.

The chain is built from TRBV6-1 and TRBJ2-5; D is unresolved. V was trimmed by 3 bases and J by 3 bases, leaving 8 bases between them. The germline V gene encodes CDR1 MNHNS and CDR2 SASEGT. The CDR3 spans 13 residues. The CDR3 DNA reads TGTGCCAGCAGTGAGGGGTTAAAAGAGACCCAGTACTTC. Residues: CASSEGLKETQYF.

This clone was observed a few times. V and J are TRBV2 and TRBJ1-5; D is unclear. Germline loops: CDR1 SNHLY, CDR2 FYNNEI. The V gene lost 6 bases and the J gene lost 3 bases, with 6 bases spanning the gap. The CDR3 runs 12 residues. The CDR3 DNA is TGTGCCAGCAGAGTGACCAATCAGCCCCAGCATTTT. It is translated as CASRVTNQPQHF.

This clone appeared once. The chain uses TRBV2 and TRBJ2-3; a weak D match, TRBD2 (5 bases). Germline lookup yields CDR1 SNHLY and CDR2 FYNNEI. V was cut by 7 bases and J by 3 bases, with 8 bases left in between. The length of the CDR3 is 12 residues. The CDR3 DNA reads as TGTGCCAGCAAGGAGGAGACAGATACGCAGTATTTT. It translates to CASKEETDTQYF.

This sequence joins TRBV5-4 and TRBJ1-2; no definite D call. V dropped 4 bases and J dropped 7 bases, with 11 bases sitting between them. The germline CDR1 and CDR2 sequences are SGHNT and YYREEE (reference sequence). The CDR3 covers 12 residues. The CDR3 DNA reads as TGTGCCAGCAGCCCAACCGATGGTGGCTACACCTTC. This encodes CASSPTDGGYTF.

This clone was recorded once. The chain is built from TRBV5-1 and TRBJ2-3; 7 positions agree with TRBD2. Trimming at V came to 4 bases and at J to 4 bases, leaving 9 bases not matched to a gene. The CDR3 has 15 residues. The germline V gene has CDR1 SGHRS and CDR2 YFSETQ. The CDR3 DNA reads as TGCGCCAGCAGCCCAAGGACTAGTTATGCAGATACGCAGTATTTT. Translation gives CASSPRTSYADTQYF.

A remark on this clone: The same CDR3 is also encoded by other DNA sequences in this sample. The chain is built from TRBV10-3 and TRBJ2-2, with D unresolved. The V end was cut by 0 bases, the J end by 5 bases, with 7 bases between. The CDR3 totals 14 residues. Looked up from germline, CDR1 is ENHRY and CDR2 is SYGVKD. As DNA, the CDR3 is TGTGCCATCAGTGAGTCTAAGGAAACCGGGGAGCTGTTTTTT. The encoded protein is CAISESKETGELFF.

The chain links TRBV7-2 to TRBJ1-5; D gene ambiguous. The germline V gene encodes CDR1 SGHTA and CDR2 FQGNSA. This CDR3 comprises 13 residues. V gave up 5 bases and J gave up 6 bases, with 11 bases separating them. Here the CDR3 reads CASSTHTRQPQHF. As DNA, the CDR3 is TGTGCCAGCAGCACCCACACGCGTCAGCCCCAGCATTTT.

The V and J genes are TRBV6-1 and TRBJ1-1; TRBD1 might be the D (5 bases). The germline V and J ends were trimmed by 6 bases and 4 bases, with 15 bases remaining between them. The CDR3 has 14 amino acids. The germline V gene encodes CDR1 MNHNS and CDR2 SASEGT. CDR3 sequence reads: CASRVTQGPTEAFF. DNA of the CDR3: TGTGCCAGCAGAGTTACCCAGGGACCCACTGAAGCTTTCTTT.

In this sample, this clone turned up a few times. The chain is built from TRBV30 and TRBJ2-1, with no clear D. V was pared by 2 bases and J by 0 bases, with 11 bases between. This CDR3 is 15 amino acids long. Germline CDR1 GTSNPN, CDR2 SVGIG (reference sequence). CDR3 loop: CAWSPRLSSYNEQFF. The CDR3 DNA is TGTGCCTGGAGTCCCAGACTGAGCTCCTACAATGAGCAGTTCTTC. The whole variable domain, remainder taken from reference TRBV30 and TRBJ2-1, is SQTIHQWPATLVQPVGSPLSLECTVEGTSNPNLYWYRQAAGRGLQLLFYSVGIGQISSEVPQNLSASRPQDRQFILSSKKLLLSDSGFYLCAWSPRLSSYNEQFFGPGTRLTVL.

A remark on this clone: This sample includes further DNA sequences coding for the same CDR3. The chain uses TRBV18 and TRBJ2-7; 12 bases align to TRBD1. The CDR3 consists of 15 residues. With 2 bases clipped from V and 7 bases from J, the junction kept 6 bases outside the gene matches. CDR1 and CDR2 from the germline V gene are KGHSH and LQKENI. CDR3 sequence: CASSPGTGGLGEQYF. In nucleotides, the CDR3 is TGTGCCAGCTCACCAGGGACAGGGGGCCTCGGAGAGCAGTACTTC.

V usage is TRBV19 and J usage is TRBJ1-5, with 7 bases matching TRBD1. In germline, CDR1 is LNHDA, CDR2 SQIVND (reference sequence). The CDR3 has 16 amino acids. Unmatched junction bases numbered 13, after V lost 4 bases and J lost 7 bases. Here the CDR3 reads CASSTQDRVVGQPQHF. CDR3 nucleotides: TGTGCCAGTAGTACCCAAGACAGGGTAGTTGGACAGCCCCAGCATTTT.

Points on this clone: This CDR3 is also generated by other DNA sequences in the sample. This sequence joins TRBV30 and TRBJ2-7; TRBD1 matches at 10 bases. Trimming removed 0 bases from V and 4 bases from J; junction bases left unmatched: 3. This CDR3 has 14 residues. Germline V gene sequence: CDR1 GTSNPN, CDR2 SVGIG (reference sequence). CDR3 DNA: TGTGCCTGGAGTGTCGGGACAGGGGCTTACGAGCAGTACTTC. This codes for CAWSVGTGAYEQYF.

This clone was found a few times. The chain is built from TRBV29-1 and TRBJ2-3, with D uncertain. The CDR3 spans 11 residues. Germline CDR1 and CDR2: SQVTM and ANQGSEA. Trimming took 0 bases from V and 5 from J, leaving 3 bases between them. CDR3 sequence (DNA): TGCAGCGTTGAAGACCTAGATACGCAGTATTTT. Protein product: CSVEDLDTQYF.

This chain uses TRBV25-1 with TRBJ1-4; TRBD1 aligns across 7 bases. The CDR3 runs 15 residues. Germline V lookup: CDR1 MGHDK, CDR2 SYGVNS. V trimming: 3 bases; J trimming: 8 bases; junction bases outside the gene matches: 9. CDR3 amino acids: CASSDFTGVDEKLFF. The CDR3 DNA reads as TGTGCCAGCAGTGACTTTACAGGGGTCGACGAAAAACTGTTTTTT.

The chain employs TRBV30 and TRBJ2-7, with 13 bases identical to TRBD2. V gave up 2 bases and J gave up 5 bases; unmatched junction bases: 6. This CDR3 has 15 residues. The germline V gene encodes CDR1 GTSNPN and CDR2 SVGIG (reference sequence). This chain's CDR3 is CAWSFGLAGEDEQYF. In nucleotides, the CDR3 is TGTGCCTGGAGTTTCGGACTAGCGGGGGAGGACGAGCAGTACTTC. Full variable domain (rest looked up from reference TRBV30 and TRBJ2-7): SQTIHQWPATLVQPVGSPLSLECTVEGTSNPNLYWYRQAAGRGLQLLFYSVGIGQISSEVPQNLSASRPQDRQFILSSKKLLLSDSGFYLCAWSFGLAGEDEQYFGPGTRLTVT.